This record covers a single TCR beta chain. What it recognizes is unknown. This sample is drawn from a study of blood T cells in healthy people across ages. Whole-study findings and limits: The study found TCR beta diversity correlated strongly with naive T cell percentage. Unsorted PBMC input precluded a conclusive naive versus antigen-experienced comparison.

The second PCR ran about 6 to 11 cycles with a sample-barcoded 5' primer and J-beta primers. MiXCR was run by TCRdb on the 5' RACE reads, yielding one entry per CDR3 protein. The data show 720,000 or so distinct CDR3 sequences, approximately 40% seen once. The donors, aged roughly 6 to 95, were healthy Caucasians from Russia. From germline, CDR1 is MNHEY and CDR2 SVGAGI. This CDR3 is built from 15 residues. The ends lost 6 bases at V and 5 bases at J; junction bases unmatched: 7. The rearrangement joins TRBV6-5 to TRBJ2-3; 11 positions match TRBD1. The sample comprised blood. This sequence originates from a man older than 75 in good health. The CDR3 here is CASRPGTGGEDTQYF. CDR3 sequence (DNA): TGTGCCAGCAGACCCGGGACAGGGGGTGAAGATACGCAGTATTTT.